A single sample is the source of the 6 T cell receptor beta chains below, sequenced in a study of T cells in Graves' hyperthyroidism and ophthalmopathy. The source material, RNA transcripts, was used to amplify TCR beta CDR3 regions. Carried out on the TCR CDR3, a first-round RT-PCR used the HTBI primer set. Using its own MiXCR run on the multiplex PCR reads, TCRdb lists one record per CDR3 protein. The sample contains under 250,000 distinct CDR3 sequences, about 24% of which appear only once. Material: blood. Receptors originate from a woman aged 40-49 years with Graves' ophthalmopathy.

The J gene is TRBJ2-7, the V gene TRBV7-9, with a possible D match to TRBD1 (6 bases). Per germline, CDR1 SEHNR and CDR2 FQNEAQ (reference sequence). V lost 3 bases and J 0 bases, leaving 12 bases between the germline ends. The CDR3 covers 15 residues. CDR3 bases: TGTGCCAGCAGCTTTGGACAGTCGATCTCCTACGAGCAGTACTTC. This translates into CASSFGQSISYEQYF.

The rearrangement uses TRBV28 and TRBJ2-7; D perhaps matches TRBD1 (5 bases). Trimming cost V 5 bases and J 6 bases, with 17 bases left between them. The CDR3 sequence is 14 residues long. CDR1 is MDHEN and CDR2 is SYDVKM in the germline V gene. The CDR3 nucleotides read TGTGCCAGCAGTACGCCGCAGGGTTACGGCGAGCAGTACTTC. Its protein product is CASSTPQGYGEQYF.

The chain combines TRBV12-3 or TRBV12-4 with TRBJ1-2; D ambiguous. The CDR3 spans 14 residues. V gave up 4 bases and J gave up 4 bases, with 13 bases separating them. DNA for the CDR3: TGTGCCAGCAGTTCCAGGACGGAAAGCTATGGCTACACCTTC. This codes for CASSSRTESYGYTF.

This clonotype was counted at least ten times. The chain uses TRBV7-8 and TRBJ1-2; D not resolved. In germline, CDR1 is SGHVS, CDR2 FQNEAQ. The CDR3 contains 14 residues. Trimming shortened V by 4 bases and J by 5 bases, and 14 bases separated the two germline ends. CDR3 sequence reads: CASSSSAGKYGYTF. In nucleotides, the CDR3 is TGTGCCAGCAGCTCCTCCGCGGGCAAATATGGCTACACCTTC.

At least ten counts were recorded for this clonotype. This rearrangement joins TRBV6-5 to TRBJ2-5, with D tentatively TRBD1 or TRBD2 (5 bases each). CDR3 length: 15 residues. The germline CDR1 and CDR2 sequences are MNHEY and SVGAGI. With 0 bases removed from V and 0 bases from J, the gap between germline ends came to 8 bases. DNA of the CDR3: TGTGCCAGCAGTTACTCGATGGGGGACCAAGAGACCCAGTACTTC. This encodes CASSYSMGDQETQYF.

The sample holds many counts of this clonotype. The chain carries TRBV7-6 and TRBJ2-7, with D tentatively TRBD1 (6 bases). From germline, CDR1 is SGHVS and CDR2 FNYEAQ. V lost 2 bases, J lost 3 bases, and 8 bases lay in between. CDR3 length: 13 amino acids. CDR3 in amino acids: CASSLTDSYEQYF. CDR3 DNA sequence: TGTGCCAGCAGCTTAACGGACAGCTACGAGCAGTACTTC.